This paragraph reports one T cell receptor beta chain. Amplification in unsorted PBMC replicate PCRs started from around 300 ng DNA, which equals approximately 28,000 T cell genomes. The data were produced by immunoSEQ multiplex PCR, yet TCRdb's version contains in-frame clones alone and is incomplete. The sample records fewer than 650,000 clones, around 76% being singletons. The germline V gene encodes CDR1 SEHNR and CDR2 FQNEAQ (reference sequence). This CDR3 spans 15 amino acids. Trimming shortened V by 3 bases and J by 3 bases, and 13 bases separated the two germline ends. The data derive from a study of shared clonotypes between healthy human individuals.

The specimen sequenced was PBMCs. V and J are TRBV7-9 and TRBJ2-3; no clear D. The clonotype originates from a woman between 35 and 50 years old in good health. Some clones in this sample may be carry-over from other donors' samples. The CDR3 sequence is CASSLYRGVTDTQYF. The CDR3 nucleotides read TGTGCCAGCAGCTTGTATCGAGGAGTGACAGATACGCAGTATTTT.